The 30 T cell receptor beta chains listed next were all sequenced from one sample in a study of metastatic and nonmetastatic thyroid tumors. Patients were all untreated before their thyroid surgery. Via MiXCR, TCRdb re-called the PCR reads. The sample holds fewer than 40,000 clones, about half seen once. Sequencing input: tumor tissue. The receptors were sampled from a male donor with papillary thyroid cancer or a benign thyroid nodule (not recorded which). Some clones in this sample may be carry-over from other donors' samples.

This clone was observed a handful of times. The rearrangement links TRBV6-1 to TRBJ1-4, with a weak D call TRBD1 (5 bases). CDR1 MNHNS and CDR2 SASEGT come from the germline V gene. The CDR3 is 14 amino acids. Trimming took 3 bases from V and 8 from J, leaving 13 bases between them. CDR3 region: CASSDGGAGEKLFF. In DNA form, the CDR3 reads TGTGCCAGCAGTGATGGAGGGGCGGGAGAAAAACTGTTTTTT.

A few counts support this clone. The J gene is TRBJ2-7, the V gene TRBV2, with TRBD1 identical over 7 bases. The CDR3 is made up of 14 amino acids. The V segment lost 6 bases and the J segment 2 bases; nucleotides outside the gene matches: 7. Per germline, CDR1 SNHLY and CDR2 FYNNEI. This CDR3 reads CASRTGFNAYEQYF. CDR3 sequence (DNA): TGTGCCAGCAGGACAGGGTTTAATGCCTACGAGCAGTACTTC.

This clone was picked up a small number of times. This sample also contains other DNA sequences that code for the same CDR3. This chain links TRBV6-1 with TRBJ2-7; TRBD1 matches 12 bases. Germline V gene sequence: CDR1 MNHNS, CDR2 SASEGT. V was pared by 3 bases and J by 9 bases, with 6 bases of the junction left unmatched. CDR3 size: 14 residues. CDR3 loop: CASSDGTGGIRQYF. The CDR3 DNA is TGTGCCAGCAGTGATGGGACAGGGGGCATAAGGCAGTACTTC.

The CDR3 spells CASSPSASGSEREFF. Written as DNA, the CDR3 is TGTGCCAGCAGCCCGTCGGCTAGCGGGTCCGAACGGGAGTTCTTC. The chain carries TRBV11-2 and TRBJ2-1; TRBD2 matches 8 bases. V shed 5 bases, J shed 14 bases, and the junction held 17 bases outside the gene matches. Looked up from germline, CDR1 is SGHAT and CDR2 is FQNNGV. This CDR3 comprises 15 residues.

The chain links TRBV7-9 to TRBJ2-3; 7 nucleotides line up with TRBD1. Germline values: CDR1 SEHNR, CDR2 FQNEAQ (reference sequence). The CDR3 covers 14 residues. V gave up 11 bases and J gave up 2 bases; unmatched junction bases: 10. For the CDR3, the DNA is TGTGCCTGGGGGAACAGGGGTCACACAGATACGCAGTATTTT. This encodes CAWGNRGHTDTQYF.

The chain is built from TRBV30 and TRBJ1-3; 7 bases match TRBD1. There are 18 residues in the CDR3. The ends lost 3 bases at V and 0 bases at J; junction bases unmatched: 14. Germline V gene data show CDR1 as GTSNPN and CDR2 as SVGIG (reference sequence). CDR3 in amino acids: CAWSPTGSAIISGNTIYF. CDR3 DNA sequence: TGTGCCTGGAGCCCGACAGGGTCCGCGATAATCTCTGGAAACACCATATATTTT.

With respect to this clone: This specimen includes other DNA sequences encoding the same CDR3. V is TRBV5-1 and J is TRBJ2-3; TRBD1 or TRBD2 may be the D gene (5 bases each). CDR3 length: 13 amino acids. The germline CDR1 and CDR2 sequences are SGHRS and YFSETQ. V lost 8 bases and J 12 bases, leaving 22 bases between the germline ends. In DNA form, the CDR3 reads TGCGCCAGTAGACCGGACGGGGCGGTAACACAGTATTTT. It codes for CASRPDGAVTQYF.

The V and J genes are TRBV5-1 and TRBJ2-5, with D possibly TRBD2 on 6 matching bases. Trimming took 4 bases from V and 5 from J, leaving 12 bases between them. From germline, CDR1 is SGHRS and CDR2 YFSETQ. CDR3 size: 13 residues. CDR3 DNA sequence: TGCGCCAGCAGCGCCAGGGCGGGGGAGACCCAGTACTTC. Translating gives CASSARAGETQYF. Looking up the rest from reference TRBV5-1 and TRBJ2-5 gives the full variable domain: KAGVTQTPRYLIKTRGQQVTLSCSPISGHRSVSWYQQTPGQGLQFLFEYFSETQRNKGNFPGRFSGRQFSNSRSEMNVSTLELGDSALYLCASSARAGETQYFGPGTRLLVL.

V usage is TRBV4-2 and J usage is TRBJ1-2, with D unclear. The germline V and J ends were trimmed by 0 bases and 3 bases, with 8 bases remaining between them. Germline V gene sequence: CDR1 LGHNA, CDR2 YNFKEQ. This CDR3 spans 14 amino acids. The CDR3 region has the DNA TGTGCCAGCAGCCAAGATAAGGGCTACTATGGCTACACCTTC. It is translated as CASSQDKGYYGYTF.

This clone was recorded at least ten times. This chain joins TRBV6-4 and TRBJ2-3, with TRBD2 identical over 7 bases. CDR3 length: 14 amino acids. The V gene end was trimmed by 2 bases and the J gene end by 1 base; junction bases not matched to a gene: 0. Germline CDR1 reads MRHNA; CDR2 reads SNTAGT. The CDR3, as DNA: TGTGCCAGCAGTGACGGGGGGGGCACAGATACGCAGTATTTT. It yields the protein CASSDGGGTDTQYF.

This clone was found a few times. Within the sample, other DNA sequences also encode this same CDR3. The chain links TRBV7-2 to TRBJ2-7; D unresolved. Trimming removed 2 bases from V and 1 base from J, with 0 bases in between. CDR3 length equals 11 residues. CDR1 is SGHTA and CDR2 is FQGNSA in the germline V gene. The CDR3 protein is CASSLSYEQYF. The DNA for the CDR3 is TGTGCCAGCAGCTTATCCTACGAGCAGTACTTC.

V and J are TRBV4-1 and TRBJ1-2, with D hard to call. This CDR3 contains 15 residues. Deletions cut 0 bases from V and 3 bases from J, with 11 bases between. Germline loops: CDR1 MGHRA, CDR2 YSYEKL. The CDR3, as DNA: TGCGCCAGCAGCCAAGAGGGTTTTCCGGACTATGGCTACACCTTC. Its protein product is CASSQEGFPDYGYTF.

The J gene is TRBJ2-7, the V gene TRBV7-2; 10 bases map to TRBD2. The CDR3 has 15 amino acids. Germline-derived CDR1 and CDR2 are SGHTA and FQGNSA. The ends lost 2 bases at V and 9 bases at J; junction bases unmatched: 10. CDR3 in amino acids: CASSLQGASGRGQYF. CDR3 coding DNA: TGTGCCAGCAGCTTACAGGGGGCTAGCGGGAGAGGGCAGTACTTC.

V usage is TRBV6-1 and J usage is TRBJ1-1; D is ambiguous. Per germline, CDR1 MNHNS and CDR2 SASEGT. The CDR3 has 12 residues. V was clipped by 6 bases and J by 4 bases, with 9 bases between them. The CDR3 spells CASSPVSTEAFF. The CDR3 DNA follows: TGTGCCAGCAGCCCAGTGAGCACTGAAGCTTTCTTT.

The chain couples TRBV28 to TRBJ2-7, with TRBD2 matching 7 bases. With 8 bases clipped from V and 3 bases from J, the junction kept 7 bases outside the gene matches. The CDR3 contains 13 residues. Germline lookup yields CDR1 MDHEN and CDR2 SYDVKM. CDR3 protein: CASSRGERYEQYF. CDR3 nucleotides: TGTGCCAGCTCTCGGGGGGAACGCTACGAGCAGTACTTC.

J is TRBJ2-5 and V is TRBV11-2; 9 bases align to TRBD2. J was trimmed by 5 bases and V by 5 bases; bases with no gene match: 3. The CDR3 is 13 amino acids. CDR1 SGHAT and CDR2 FQNNGV come from the germline V gene. In DNA, the CDR3 is TGTGCCAGCAGCGCGAGCGGGAGGGAGACCCAGTACTTC. Residues: CASSASGRETQYF.

This clone is deemed large (0.1 to 1%). This sequence joins TRBV7-8 and TRBJ1-1; a possible D gene is TRBD1 (5 bases). Trimming pared 4 bases from V and 1 base from J, leaving 16 bases between. This CDR3 is built from 16 residues. Germline V gene data show CDR1 as SGHVS and CDR2 as FQNEAQ. CDR3 DNA: TGTGCCAGCAGCTCCCCGAGGGGCAGGGCGAACACTGAAGCTTTCTTT. As protein: CASSSPRGRANTEAFF.

The chain uses TRBV20-1 and TRBJ2-7; TRBD2 agrees at 12 bases. The CDR3 runs 15 residues. Germline values: CDR1 DFQATT, CDR2 SNEGSKA (reference sequence). With V trimmed by 6 bases and J by 0 bases, 6 bases remained unmatched. The chain's CDR3 is CSAGASGGASYEQYF. The CDR3 DNA sequence: TGCAGTGCAGGGGCTAGCGGGGGGGCCTCCTACGAGCAGTACTTC.

The V and J genes are TRBV11-2 and TRBJ2-7, with 7 positions matching TRBD1. The length of the CDR3 is 15 residues. Germline CDR1 is SGHAT and CDR2 is FQNNGV. The ends lost 7 bases at V and 2 bases at J; junction bases unmatched: 11. This chain's CDR3 is CASTRSGTVTYEQYF. In DNA, the CDR3 is TGTGCCAGCACTCGTTCCGGGACAGTGACCTACGAGCAGTACTTC.

This clone occurred a few times. This chain links TRBV6-1 with TRBJ2-2, with D unresolved. Germline values: CDR1 MNHNS, CDR2 SASEGT. Trimming pared 6 bases from V and 3 bases from J, leaving 8 bases between. The CDR3 runs 13 residues. CDR3 bases: TGTGCCAGCAGGGTCGGTTACACCGGGGAGCTGTTTTTT. This translates into CASRVGYTGELFF.

This sequence joins TRBV3-1 and TRBJ2-7; D not resolved. The ends were cut back, 3 bases at V and 5 bases at J, with 11 bases in the middle. This CDR3 spans 13 amino acids. Germline V gives CDR1 LGHDT, CDR2 YNNKEL (reference sequence). The CDR3 sequence: CASSQDARDEQYF. In DNA form, the CDR3 reads TGTGCCAGCAGCCAGGACGCTAGGGACGAGCAGTACTTC.

The chain links TRBV5-8 to TRBJ2-7, with D possibly matching TRBD2 (5 bases). V was cut by 4 bases and J by 0 bases, with 17 bases left in between. The CDR3 has 16 amino acids. Germline values: CDR1 SGHTS, CDR2 YDEGEE. CDR3 DNA sequence: TGTGCCAGCAGCCCCCGGTACGGGGTCAGCTCCTACGAGCAGTACTTC. Its protein product is CASSPRYGVSSYEQYF.

The sample holds a few counts of this clone. The chain combines TRBV20-1 with TRBJ1-5; no clear D. Trimming removed 5 bases at V and 6 bases at J, with 14 bases between. Germline CDR1 reads DFQATT; CDR2 reads SNEGSKA (reference sequence). This CDR3 has 13 amino acids. The CDR3 DNA sequence: TGCAGTGCTTCCCCGGGAACCTTTCAGCCCCAGCATTTT. Translation: CSASPGTFQPQHF.

The gene calls are TRBV5-1 and TRBJ2-3; D possibly corresponds to TRBD1 (6 bases). The germline V gene encodes CDR1 SGHRS and CDR2 YFSETQ. This CDR3 has 17 residues. V lost 6 bases, J lost 1 base, and 21 bases lay in between. The CDR3 loop reads CASIWAKTGDGTDTQYF. CDR3 DNA sequence: TGCGCCAGCATCTGGGCTAAGACAGGAGATGGCACAGATACGCAGTATTTT.

This clone was counted a few times. The V call is TRBV12-3 or TRBV12-4, the J call TRBJ2-5, with 11 nucleotides matching TRBD1. Trimming removed 5 bases from V and 3 bases from J; junction bases left unmatched: 2. This CDR3 is 14 amino acids long. The CDR3 sequence: CASSGDRGEETQYF. Written as DNA, the CDR3 is TGTGCCAGCAGTGGGGACAGGGGGGAAGAGACCCAGTACTTC.

Worth noting for this clone: This CDR3 is also generated by other DNA sequences in the sample. The J gene is TRBJ2-1, the V gene TRBV24-1; the D gene could be TRBD1 or TRBD2 (7 bases each). V lost 3 bases, J lost 7 bases, and 21 bases lay in between. CDR3 size: 17 residues. CDR1 is KGHDR, CDR2 SFDVKD, per germline. CDR3 DNA sequence: TGTGCCACCAGTGATCGGGGGGCAAGACAGGGCAAGAATGAGCAGTTCTTC. Translating gives CATSDRGARQGKNEQFF.

V gene TRBV9 combines with J gene TRBJ2-1, with 11 positions matching TRBD2. With 0 bases clipped from V and 4 bases from J, the junction kept 3 bases outside the gene matches. Germline V gene lookup returns CDR1 SGDLS and CDR2 YYNGEE. The CDR3 extends over 16 amino acids. CDR3 loop: CASSVVAGGGYNEQFF. CDR3 nucleotide sequence: TGTGCCAGCAGCGTAGTAGCGGGAGGGGGATACAATGAGCAGTTCTTC.

The V gene is TRBV3-1, the J gene TRBJ1-5, with TRBD1 as a possible D gene (5 bases). Germline V gene sequence: CDR1 LGHDT, CDR2 YNNKEL (reference sequence). The CDR3 runs 13 residues. The V gene lost 0 bases and the J gene lost 8 bases, with 8 bases spanning the gap. The CDR3 here is CASSQDRGKPQHF. The CDR3 DNA is TGTGCCAGCAGCCAAGATCGGGGGAAGCCCCAGCATTTT.

By share, this clone counts as medium-sized. CDR3 sequence reads: CASRGTPYEQYF. CDR3 nucleotides: TGTGCCAGCCGAGGGACTCCTTACGAGCAGTACTTC. This chain joins TRBV7-9 and TRBJ2-7; D might be TRBD2 (6 bases). The V and J ends lost 8 bases and 4 bases respectively, with 12 bases between them. The length of the CDR3 is 12 residues. Germline values: CDR1 SEHNR, CDR2 FQNEAQ (reference sequence).

This rearrangement joins TRBV5-1 to TRBJ2-7, with TRBD2 matching over 13 bases. The CDR3 is made up of 14 amino acids. Germline CDR1 reads SGHRS; CDR2 reads YFSETQ. After removal of 4 bases from V and 7 bases from J, the junction contained 5 bases not matched to a gene. In nucleotides, the CDR3 is TGCGCCAGCAGCGAAGGACTAGCGGGAGTAGAGCAGTACTTC. It yields the protein CASSEGLAGVEQYF.